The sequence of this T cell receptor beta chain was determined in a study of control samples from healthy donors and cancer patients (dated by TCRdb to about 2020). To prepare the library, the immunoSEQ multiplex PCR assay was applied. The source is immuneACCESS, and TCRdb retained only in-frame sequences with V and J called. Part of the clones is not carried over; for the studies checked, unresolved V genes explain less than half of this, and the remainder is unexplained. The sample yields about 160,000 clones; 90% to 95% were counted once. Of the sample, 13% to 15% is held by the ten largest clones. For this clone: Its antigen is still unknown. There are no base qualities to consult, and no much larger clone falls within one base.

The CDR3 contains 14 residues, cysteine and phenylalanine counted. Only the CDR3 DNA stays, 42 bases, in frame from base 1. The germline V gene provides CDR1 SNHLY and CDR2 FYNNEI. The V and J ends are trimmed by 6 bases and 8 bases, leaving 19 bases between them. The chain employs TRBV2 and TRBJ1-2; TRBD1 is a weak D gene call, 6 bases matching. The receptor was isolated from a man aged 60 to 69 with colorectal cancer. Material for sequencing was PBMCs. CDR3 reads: CASRGQDLTGGYTF. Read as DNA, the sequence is TGTGCCAGCAGGGGACAAGACTTGACCGGGGGCTACACCTTC. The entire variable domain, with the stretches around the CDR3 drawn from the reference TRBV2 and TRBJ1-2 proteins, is EPEVTQTPSHQVTQMGQEVILRCVPISNHLYFYWYRQILGQKVEFLVSFYNNEISEKSEIFDDQFSVERPDGSNFTLKIRSTKLEDSAMYFCASRGQDLTGGYTFGSGTRLTVV.